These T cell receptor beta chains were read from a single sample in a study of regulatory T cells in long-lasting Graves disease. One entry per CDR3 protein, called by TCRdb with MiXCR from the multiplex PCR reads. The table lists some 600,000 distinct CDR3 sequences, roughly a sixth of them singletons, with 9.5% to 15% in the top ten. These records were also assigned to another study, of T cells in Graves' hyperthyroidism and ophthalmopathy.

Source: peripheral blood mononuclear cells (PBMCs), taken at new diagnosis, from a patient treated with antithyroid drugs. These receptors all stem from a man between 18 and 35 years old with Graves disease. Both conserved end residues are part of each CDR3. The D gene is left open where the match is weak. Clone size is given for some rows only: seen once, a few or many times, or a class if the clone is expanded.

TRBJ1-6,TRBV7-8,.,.,CASGGDNSPLHF,TGTGCCAGCGGGGGTGACAATTCACCCCTCCACTTT
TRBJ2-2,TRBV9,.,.,CASSLGGFRELFF,TGTGCCAGCAGCCTAGGGGGGTTCAGGGAGCTGTTTTTT
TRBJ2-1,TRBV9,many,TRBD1,CASSVGRGQGSLSYNEQFF,TGTGCCAGCAGCGTAGGTAGGGGACAGGGGTCTCTGTCCTACAATGAGCAGTTCTTC
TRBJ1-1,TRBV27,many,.,CASSLFGGFSTEAFF,TGTGCCAGCAGTTTATTTGGGGGTTTTAGTACTGAAGCTTTCTTT
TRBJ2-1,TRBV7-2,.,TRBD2,CASSKKTSGGLGNEQFF,TGTGCCAGCAGCAAAAAGACTAGCGGGGGCCTAGGCAATGAGCAGTTCTTC
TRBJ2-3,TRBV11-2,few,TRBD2,CASSALAGGPGDTQYF,TGTGCCAGCAGCGCACTAGCGGGAGGGCCGGGAGATACGCAGTATTTT
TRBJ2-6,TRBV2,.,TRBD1,CASSGGQGASGSGANVLTF,TGTGCCAGCAGTGGGGGACAGGGGGCGTCGGGCTCTGGGGCCAACGTCCTGACTTTC
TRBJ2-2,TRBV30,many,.,CAWYTSNTGELFF,TGTGCCTGGTATACCTCGAACACCGGGGAGCTGTTTTTT
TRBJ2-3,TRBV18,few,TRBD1,CASSPPDRVSDTQYF,TGTGCCAGCTCTCCCCCGGACAGGGTCTCGGATACGCAGTATTTT
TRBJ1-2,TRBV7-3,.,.,CASSFLERADYGYTF,TGTGCCAGCAGCTTTCTCGAGCGAGCGGACTATGGCTACACCTTC
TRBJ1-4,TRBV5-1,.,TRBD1,CASSLGQGTNEKLFF,TGCGCCAGCAGCTTGGGACAGGGCACTAATGAAAAACTGTTTTTT
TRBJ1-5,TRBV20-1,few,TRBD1,CSARDDRVLGPQHF,TGCAGTGCTAGAGATGACAGGGTTCTGGGGCCCCAGCATTTT
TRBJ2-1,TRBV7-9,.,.,CASVGGEQFF,TGTGCCAGCGTAGGGGGTGAGCAGTTCTTC
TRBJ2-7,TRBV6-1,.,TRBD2,CASSEELARGSYEQYF,TGTGCCAGCAGTGAAGAACTAGCGAGAGGCTCGTACGAGCAGTACTTC
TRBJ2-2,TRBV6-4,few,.,CASSVGSGAGYTGELLF,.
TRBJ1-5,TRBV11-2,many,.,CASSLDRDQPQHF,TGTGCCAGCAGCTTAGATAGGGATCAGCCCCAGCATTTT
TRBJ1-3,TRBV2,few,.,CASSSTGNTIYF,TGTGCCAGCAGCTCGACTGGAAACACCATATATTTT
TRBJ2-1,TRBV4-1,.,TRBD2,CASSQGLAVSYNEQFF,TGCGCCAGCAGCCAAGGACTAGCGGTTTCCTACAATGAGCAGTTCTTC
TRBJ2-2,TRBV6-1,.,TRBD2,CASSPRTSGGPGGTGELFF,TGTGCCAGCAGTCCACGGACTAGCGGGGGTCCGGGGGGAACCGGGGAGCTGTTTTTT
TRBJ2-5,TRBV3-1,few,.,CASSQNRVETQYF,TGTGCCAGCAGCCAAAATCGTGTAGAGACCCAGTACTTC
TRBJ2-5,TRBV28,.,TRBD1,CASSIGTGKLFRTQYF,TGTGCCAGCAGTATTGGGACAGGGAAATTGTTTAGGACCCAGTACTTC
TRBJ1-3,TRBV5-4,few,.,CASSRETSGNTIYF,TGTGCCAGCAGCCGTGAGACCTCGGGAAACACCATATATTTT
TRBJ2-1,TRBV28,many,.,CASSHGEQFF,TGTGCCAGCAGCCACGGTGAGCAGTTCTTC
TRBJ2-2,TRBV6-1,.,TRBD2,CASSPGLAGELGGELFF,TGTGCCAGCAGTCCCGGACTAGCGGGAGAACTGGGCGGGGAGCTGTTTTTT
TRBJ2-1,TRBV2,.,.,CASSDARNEQFF,TGTGCCAGCAGTGATGCTAGGAATGAGCAGTTCTTC
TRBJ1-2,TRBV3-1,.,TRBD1,CASSQGSNRGPSFGYTF,TGTGCCAGCAGCCAAGGGTCGAACAGGGGACCTTCGTTTGGCTACACCTTC
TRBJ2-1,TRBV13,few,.,CASSEAGRNEQFF,TGTGCCAGCAGCGAAGCAGGGAGAAATGAGCAGTTCTTC
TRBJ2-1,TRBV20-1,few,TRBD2,CSVPLAGAVGEQFF,TGCAGTGTCCCCCTAGCGGGAGCGGTGGGTGAGCAGTTCTTC
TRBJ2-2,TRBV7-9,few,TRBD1,CASSLAPRGLNTGELFF,TGTGCCAGCAGCTTAGCTCCCAGGGGGCTCAACACCGGGGAGCTGTTTTTT
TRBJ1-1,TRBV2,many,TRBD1,CASRPGTGQGLKAFF,TGTGCCAGCAGGCCCGGGACGGGACAGGGTCTTAAGGCTTTCTTT
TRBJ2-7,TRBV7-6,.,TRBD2,CASSLGLAGAHEQYF,TGTGCCAGCAGCCTGGGACTAGCGGGTGCACACGAGCAGTACTTC
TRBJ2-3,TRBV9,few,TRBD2,CASSFMGGLAPVGTDTQYF,TGTGCCAGCAGCTTCATGGGCGGACTAGCGCCTGTTGGCACAGATACGCAGTATTTT
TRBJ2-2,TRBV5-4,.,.,CASSQTGGVTGELFF,TGTGCCAGCAGCCAAACAGGGGGGGTCACCGGGGAGCTGTTTTTT
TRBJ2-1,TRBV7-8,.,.,CASSGGDREQFF,TGTGCCAGCAGCGGGGGGGACAGGGAGCAGTTCTTC
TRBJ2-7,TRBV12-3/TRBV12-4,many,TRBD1,CASSSGQGFSYEQYF,TGTGCCAGCAGTTCGGGACAGGGGTTTAGCTACGAGCAGTACTTC
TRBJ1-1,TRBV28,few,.,CASSSSPGRSNTEAFF,TGTGCCAGCAGCTCCTCCCCGGGGCGGAGCAACACTGAAGCTTTCTTT
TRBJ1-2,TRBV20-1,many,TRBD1,CSASDRVNYGYTF,TGCAGTGCCAGTGACAGGGTTAACTATGGCTACACCTTC
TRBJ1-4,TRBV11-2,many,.,CASSLFGGREKLFF,TGTGCCAGCAGCTTATTTGGGGGCCGAGAAAAACTGTTTTTT
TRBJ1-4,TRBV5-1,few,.,CASSLEPGGTTNEKLFF,TGCGCCAGCAGCTTGGAGCCGGGAGGTACAACTAATGAAAAACTGTTTTTT
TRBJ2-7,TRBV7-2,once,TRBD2,CASSLRREGVQYF,TGTGCCAGCAGCCTTCGAAGGGAGGGAGTCCAGTACTTC
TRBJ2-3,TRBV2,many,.,CASRVADTQYF,TGTGCCAGCAGAGTAGCGGATACGCAGTATTTT
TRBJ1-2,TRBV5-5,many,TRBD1,CASSFGTGRTRSYGYTF,TGTGCCAGCAGCTTCGGGACAGGGAGGACAAGGAGCTATGGCTACACCTTC
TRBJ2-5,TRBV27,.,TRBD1,CASSNRDREETQYF,TGTGCCAGCAGTAACCGGGACAGGGAAGAGACCCAGTACTTC